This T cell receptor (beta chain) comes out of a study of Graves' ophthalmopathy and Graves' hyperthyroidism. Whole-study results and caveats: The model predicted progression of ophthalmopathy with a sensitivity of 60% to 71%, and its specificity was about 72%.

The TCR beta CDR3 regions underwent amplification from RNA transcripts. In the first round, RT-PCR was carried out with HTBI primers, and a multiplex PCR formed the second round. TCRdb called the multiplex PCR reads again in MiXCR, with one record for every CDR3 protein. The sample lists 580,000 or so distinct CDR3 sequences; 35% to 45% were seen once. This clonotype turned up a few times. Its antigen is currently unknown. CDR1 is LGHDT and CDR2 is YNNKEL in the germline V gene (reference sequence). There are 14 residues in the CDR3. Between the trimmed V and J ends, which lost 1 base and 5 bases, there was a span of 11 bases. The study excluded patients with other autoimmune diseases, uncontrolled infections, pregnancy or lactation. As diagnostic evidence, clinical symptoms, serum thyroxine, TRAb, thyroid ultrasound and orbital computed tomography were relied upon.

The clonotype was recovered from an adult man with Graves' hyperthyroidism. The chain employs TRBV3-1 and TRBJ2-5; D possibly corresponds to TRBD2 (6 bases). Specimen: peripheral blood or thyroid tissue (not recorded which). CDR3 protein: CASSQGLEGETQYF. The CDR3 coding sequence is TGTGCCAGCAGCCAAGGACTAGAGGGGGAGACCCAGTACTTC.